A single sample gave rise to the 4 T cell receptor beta chains below, sequenced in a study of shared clonotypes between healthy human individuals. The protocol was immunoSEQ multiplex PCR, while the TCRdb copy is restricted to in-frame clones and leaves out a portion. The sample records 2 million to 2.5 million clones, approximately 93% being singletons. Material: naive CD4+ T cells from PBMCs. The sample's subset: CD45RA+ positively selected. These receptors all come from a young man in good health. Some clones in this sample may be carry-over from other donors' samples.

The V call is TRBV2, the J call TRBJ1-3; a possible D gene is TRBD1 (6 bases). CDR3 length: 15 residues. Trimming shortened V by 5 bases and J by 0 bases, and 11 bases separated the two germline ends. Germline V gives CDR1 SNHLY, CDR2 FYNNEI. The CDR3 DNA reads TGTGCCAGCAGTACACAGGGCTTCTCTGGAAACACCATATATTTT. Encoded protein: CASSTQGFSGNTIYF.

This clone has only one observation. The gene calls are TRBV10-3 and TRBJ2-3, with 8 bases identical to TRBD2. The CDR3 runs 15 residues. The junction had 7 bases not matched to a gene; V was cut back by 6 bases and J by 2 bases. Germline loops: CDR1 ENHRY, CDR2 SYGVKD. The CDR3 reads CAISSGLVITDTQYF. CDR3 bases: TGTGCCATCAGCTCGGGACTAGTCATCACAGATACGCAGTATTTT.

The chain couples TRBV29-1 to TRBJ1-1; no clear D. With 6 bases removed from V and 1 base from J, the gap between germline ends came to 12 bases. CDR3 length: 13 amino acids. Germline CDR1 SQVTM, CDR2 ANQGSEA. CDR3 bases: TGCAGCGTAATCGGGTGGGCGAACACTGAAGCTTTCTTT. Amino acid sequence: CSVIGWANTEAFF.

In the case of this clone: The same CDR3 can be traced to other DNA sequences in this sample. V and J are TRBV30 and TRBJ2-7, with D perhaps matching TRBD2 (5 bases). V was shortened by 2 bases and J by 4 bases, with 6 bases between the two germline ends. The CDR3 runs to 11 residues. The germline gives CDR1 GTSNPN, CDR2 SVGIG (reference sequence). DNA of the CDR3: TGTGCCTGGAGTAGAGGGTACGAGCAGTACTTC. This sequence encodes CAWSRGYEQYF. Combining the CDR3 with reference TRBV30 and TRBJ2-7 gives the whole variable domain SQTIHQWPATLVQPVGSPLSLECTVEGTSNPNLYWYRQAAGRGLQLLFYSVGIGQISSEVPQNLSASRPQDRQFILSSKKLLLSDSGFYLCAWSRGYEQYFGPGTRLTVT.